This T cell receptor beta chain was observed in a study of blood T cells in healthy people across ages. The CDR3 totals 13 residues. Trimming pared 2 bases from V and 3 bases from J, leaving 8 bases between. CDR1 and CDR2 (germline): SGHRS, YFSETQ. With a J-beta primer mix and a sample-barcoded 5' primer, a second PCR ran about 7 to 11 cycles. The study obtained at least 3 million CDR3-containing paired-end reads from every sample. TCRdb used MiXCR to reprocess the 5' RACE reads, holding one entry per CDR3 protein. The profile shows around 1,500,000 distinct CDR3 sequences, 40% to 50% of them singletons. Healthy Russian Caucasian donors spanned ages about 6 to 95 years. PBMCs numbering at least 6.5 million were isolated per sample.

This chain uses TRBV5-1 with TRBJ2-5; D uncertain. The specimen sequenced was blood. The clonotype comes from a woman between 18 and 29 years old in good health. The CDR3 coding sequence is TGCGCCAGCAGCTTACGGCCAAAAGAGACCCAGTACTTC. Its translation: CASSLRPKETQYF.